This T cell receptor (beta chain) came from a study of glioma-infiltrating T cells. For the study at large: WHO grade II oligodendrogliomas or astrocytomas, plus non-recurrent WHO grade IV glioblastomas, were sampled.

Germline loops: CDR1 KGHSH, CDR2 LQKENI. Between the trimmed V and J ends, which lost 1 base and 6 bases, there was a span of 10 bases. This CDR3 has 13 amino acids. General study results and limits: Tissue and blood shared very few CDR3 sequences. Patients with low tissue-blood divergence carried a signature set of shared blood CDR3 motifs. Tissue-blood divergence was below expectation in non-neoplastic patients, above in gliomas.

Amplification of TCR alpha and beta CDR3 regions from RNA used iRepertoire nested multiplex PCR. TCRdb fed the multiplex PCR reads into MiXCR, producing one record per CDR3 protein. The sample consists of 300,000 to 450,000 distinct CDR3 sequences, 41% of them appearing once. This clonotype occurred a few times. The antigen is not known. The clonotype originates from a human donor with low-grade glioma or glioblastoma, undergoing nonglioma brain surgery, or in good health (not recorded which). The sequenced sample was glioma tissue, nonneoplastic brain tissue, or PBMCs (not recorded which). The chain combines TRBV18 with TRBJ2-7; D unresolved. CDR3 amino acids: CASSPRNHGEQYF. The CDR3 DNA is TGTGCCAGCTCACCACGGAACCACGGCGAGCAGTACTTC. The variable domain in full, completed from reference TRBV18 and TRBJ2-7, reads NAGVMQNPRHLVRRRGQEARLRCSPMKGHSHVYWYRQLPEEGLKFMVYLQKENIIDESGMPKERFSAEFPKEGPSILRIQQVVRGDSAAYFCASSPRNHGEQYFGPGTRLTVT.